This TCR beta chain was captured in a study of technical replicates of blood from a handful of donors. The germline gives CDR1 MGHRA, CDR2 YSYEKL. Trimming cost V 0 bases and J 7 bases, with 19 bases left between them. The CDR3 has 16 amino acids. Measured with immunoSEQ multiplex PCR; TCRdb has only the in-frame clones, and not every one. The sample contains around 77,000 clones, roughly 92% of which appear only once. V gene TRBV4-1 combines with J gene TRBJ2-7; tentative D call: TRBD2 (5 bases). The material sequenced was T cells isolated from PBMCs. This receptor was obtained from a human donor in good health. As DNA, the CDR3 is TGCGCCAGCAGCCAAGAGCCATTCGGGATTCGCGGGGAGCAGTACTTC. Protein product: CASSQEPFGIRGEQYF.